This T cell receptor beta chain was sequenced in a study of blood T cell repertoires in COVID-19. Looking at the study overall: There were acute and convalescent COVID-19 samples, and they came from the United States, Italy and Spain. T cells, B-cell-depleted T cells, or PBMCs supplied cDNA or gDNA.

In germline, CDR1 is LGHDT, CDR2 YNNKEL (reference sequence). This CDR3 region has 16 residues. V was trimmed by 0 bases and J by 3 bases, leaving 12 bases between them. Original methodology: For nucleated cells, counts were estimated from reference gene primer amplification. The table came from immunoSEQ multiplex PCR; TCRdb's copy has only in-frame clones and leaves some out. Clone size and the V and J calls come from that table; the DNA yielded D and trimming. The data hold 310,000 or so clones, with 70% to 90% observed a single time. This TCR was sampled from a woman between 50 and 59 years old with active or convalescent COVID-19. The gene calls are TRBV3-1 (or the pseudogene TRBV3-2) and TRBJ2-1; D not resolved. The sequencing input was peripheral blood. The CDR3 DNA reads as TGTGCCAGCAGCCAAGATACGCGGCGGAACTACAATGAGCAGTTCTTC. Translated, it gives CASSQDTRRNYNEQFF.